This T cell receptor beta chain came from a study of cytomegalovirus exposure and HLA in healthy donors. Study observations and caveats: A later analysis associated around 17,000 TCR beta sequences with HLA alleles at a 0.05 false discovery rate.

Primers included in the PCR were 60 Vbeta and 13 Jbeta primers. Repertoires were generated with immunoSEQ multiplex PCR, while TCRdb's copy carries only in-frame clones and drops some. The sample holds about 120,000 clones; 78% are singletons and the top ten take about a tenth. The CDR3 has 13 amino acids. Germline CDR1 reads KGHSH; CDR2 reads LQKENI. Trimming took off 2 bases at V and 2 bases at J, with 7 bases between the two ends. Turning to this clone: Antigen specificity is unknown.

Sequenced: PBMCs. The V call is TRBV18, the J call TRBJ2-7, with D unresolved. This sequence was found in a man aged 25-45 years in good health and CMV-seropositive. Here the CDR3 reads CASSPTQAYEQYF. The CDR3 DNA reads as TGTGCCAGCTCACCAACCCAGGCCTACGAGCAGTACTTC.